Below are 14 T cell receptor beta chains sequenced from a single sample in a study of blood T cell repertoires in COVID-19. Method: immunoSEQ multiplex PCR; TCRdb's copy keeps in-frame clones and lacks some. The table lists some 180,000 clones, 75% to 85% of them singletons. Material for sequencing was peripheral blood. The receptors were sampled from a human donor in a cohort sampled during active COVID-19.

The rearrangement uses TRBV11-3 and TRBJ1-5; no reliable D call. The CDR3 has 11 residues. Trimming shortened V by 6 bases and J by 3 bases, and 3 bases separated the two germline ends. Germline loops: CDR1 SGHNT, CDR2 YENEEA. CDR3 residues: CASSHNQPQHF. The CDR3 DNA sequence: TGTGCCAGCAGTCACAATCAGCCCCAGCATTTT.

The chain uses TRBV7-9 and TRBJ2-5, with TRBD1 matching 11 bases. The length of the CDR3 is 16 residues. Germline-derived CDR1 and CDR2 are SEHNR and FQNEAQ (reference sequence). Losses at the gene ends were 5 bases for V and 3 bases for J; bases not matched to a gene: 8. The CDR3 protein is CASSRRTGGPEETQYF. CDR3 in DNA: TGTGCCAGCAGCCGAAGGACAGGGGGCCCCGAAGAGACCCAGTACTTC.

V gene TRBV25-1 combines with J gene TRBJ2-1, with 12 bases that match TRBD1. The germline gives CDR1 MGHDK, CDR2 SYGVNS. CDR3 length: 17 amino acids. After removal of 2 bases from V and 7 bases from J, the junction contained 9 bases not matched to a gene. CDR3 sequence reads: CASSEGSRDRGRNEQFF. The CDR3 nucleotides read TGTGCCAGCAGTGAAGGGTCCCGGGACAGGGGGCGAAATGAGCAGTTCTTC.

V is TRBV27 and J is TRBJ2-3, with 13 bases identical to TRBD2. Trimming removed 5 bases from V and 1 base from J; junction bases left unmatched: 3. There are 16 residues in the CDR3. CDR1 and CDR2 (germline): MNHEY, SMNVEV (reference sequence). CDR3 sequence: CASSPGLAGGTDTQYF. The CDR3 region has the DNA TGTGCCAGCAGTCCCGGACTAGCGGGGGGCACAGATACGCAGTATTTT.

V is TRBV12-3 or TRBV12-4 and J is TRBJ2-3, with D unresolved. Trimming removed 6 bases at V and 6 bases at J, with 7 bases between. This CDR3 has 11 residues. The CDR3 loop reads CASSWADTQYF. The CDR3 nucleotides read TGTGCCAGCAGCTGGGCCGATACGCAGTATTTT.

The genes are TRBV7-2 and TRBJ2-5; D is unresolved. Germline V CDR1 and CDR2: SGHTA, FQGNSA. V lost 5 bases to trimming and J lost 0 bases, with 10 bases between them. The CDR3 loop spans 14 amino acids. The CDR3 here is CASSQYLNQETQYF. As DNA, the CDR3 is TGTGCCAGCAGCCAATATCTAAACCAAGAGACCCAGTACTTC.

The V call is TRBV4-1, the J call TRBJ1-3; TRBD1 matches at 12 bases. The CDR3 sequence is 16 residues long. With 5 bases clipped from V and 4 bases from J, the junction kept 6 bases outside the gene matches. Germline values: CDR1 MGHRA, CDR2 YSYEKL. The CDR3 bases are TGCGCCAGCAGCGAGGGACAGGGGGCACGAGGAAACACCATATATTTT. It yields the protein CASSEGQGARGNTIYF.

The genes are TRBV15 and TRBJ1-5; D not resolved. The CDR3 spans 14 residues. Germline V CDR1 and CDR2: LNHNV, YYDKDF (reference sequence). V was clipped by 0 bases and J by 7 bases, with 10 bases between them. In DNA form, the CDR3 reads TGTGCCACCAGCAGAGAAAGGAGGCCGCAGCCCCAGCATTTT. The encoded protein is CATSRERRPQPQHF.

Here the CDR3 reads CASSLGGTGSDTQYF. The CDR3 nucleotides read TGCGCCAGCAGCTTGGGGGGCACAGGGTCAGATACGCAGTATTTT. J is TRBJ2-3 and V is TRBV5-1; D might be TRBD1 (6 bases). Trimming removed 0 bases at V and 4 bases at J, with 12 bases between. This CDR3 is 15 amino acids long. Germline loops: CDR1 SGHRS, CDR2 YFSETQ.

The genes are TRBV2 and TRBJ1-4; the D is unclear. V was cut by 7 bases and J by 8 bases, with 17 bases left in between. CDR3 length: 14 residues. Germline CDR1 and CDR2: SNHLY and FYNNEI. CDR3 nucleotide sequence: TGTGCCAGCAATAAGGATTCGGCGGGGGAAAAACTGTTTTTT. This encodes CASNKDSAGEKLFF.

The DNA for the CDR3 is TGCGCCAGCAGCACAGGGGGAACTGAAGCTTTCTTT. Translating it yields CASSTGGTEAFF. This chain connects TRBV10-2 to TRBJ1-1; 8 nucleotides agree with TRBD1. Germline CDR1 reads WSHSY; CDR2 reads SAAADI. This CDR3 is 12 amino acids long. The V segment lost 6 bases and the J segment 5 bases; nucleotides outside the gene matches: 2.

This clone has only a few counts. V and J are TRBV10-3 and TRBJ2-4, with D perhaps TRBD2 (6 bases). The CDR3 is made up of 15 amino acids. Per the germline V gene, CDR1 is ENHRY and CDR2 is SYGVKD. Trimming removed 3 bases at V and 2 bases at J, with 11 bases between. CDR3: CAISDTGGSKNIQYF. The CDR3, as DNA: TGTGCCATCAGTGACACCGGAGGGTCCAAAAACATTCAGTACTTC.

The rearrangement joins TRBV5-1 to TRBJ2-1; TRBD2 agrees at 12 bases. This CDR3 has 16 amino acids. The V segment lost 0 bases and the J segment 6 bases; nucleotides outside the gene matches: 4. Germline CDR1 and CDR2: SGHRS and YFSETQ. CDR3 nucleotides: TGCGCCAGCAGCTTGGTAGCTAGCGGGAGGGCCAATGAGCAGTTCTTC. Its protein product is CASSLVASGRANEQFF.

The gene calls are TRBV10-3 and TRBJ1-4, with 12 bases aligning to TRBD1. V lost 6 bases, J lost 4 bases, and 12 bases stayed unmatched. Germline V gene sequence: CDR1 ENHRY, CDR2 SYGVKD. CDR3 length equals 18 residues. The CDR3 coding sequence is TGTGCCATCAGCCCAGTCCCGGGACAGGGGGCAATTAATGAAAAACTGTTTTTT. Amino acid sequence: CAISPVPGQGAINEKLFF.